This T cell receptor beta chain was captured by sequencing in a study of cytomegalovirus exposure and HLA in healthy donors. Overall study results and limits: The listing of 150 or so TCR beta chains classed them as cytomegalovirus-associated.

There are 15 residues in the CDR3. In germline, CDR1 is LNHDA, CDR2 SQIVND (reference sequence). With 3 bases removed from V and 2 bases from J, the gap between germline ends came to 14 bases. Details on this clone: The antigen remains undetermined.

Profiling relied on immunoSEQ multiplex PCR, and the TCRdb table lists in-frame clones only, not all of them. The sample includes about 200,000 clones, around 87% seen only once; the top ten take about 2%. The chain recombines TRBV19 with TRBJ2-7; D ambiguous. This TCR was sampled from a woman aged 18-29 years in good health and CMV-seropositive. What was sequenced was PBMCs. CDR3 nucleotide sequence: TGTGCCAGTAGTATCGGCGCTAGTGTCACCTACGAGCAGTACTTC. Translation: CASSIGASVTYEQYF.